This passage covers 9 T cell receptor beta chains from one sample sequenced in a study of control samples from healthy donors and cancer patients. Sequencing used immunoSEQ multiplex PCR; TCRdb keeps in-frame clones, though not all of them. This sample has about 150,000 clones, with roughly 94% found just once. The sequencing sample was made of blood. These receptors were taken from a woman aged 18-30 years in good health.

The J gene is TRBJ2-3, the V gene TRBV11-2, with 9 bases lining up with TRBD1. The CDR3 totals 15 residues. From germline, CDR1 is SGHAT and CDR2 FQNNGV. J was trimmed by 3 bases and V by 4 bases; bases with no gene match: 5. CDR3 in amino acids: CASSSTGGRTDTQYF. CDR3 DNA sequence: TGTGCCAGCAGCTCAACAGGGGGCAGAACAGATACGCAGTATTTT. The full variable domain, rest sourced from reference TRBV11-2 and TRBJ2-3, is EAGVAQSPRYKIIEKRQSVAFWCNPISGHATLYWYQQILGQGPKLLIQFQNNGVVDDSQLPKDRFSAERLKGVDSTLKIQPAKLEDSAVYLCASSSTGGRTDTQYFGPGTRLTVL.

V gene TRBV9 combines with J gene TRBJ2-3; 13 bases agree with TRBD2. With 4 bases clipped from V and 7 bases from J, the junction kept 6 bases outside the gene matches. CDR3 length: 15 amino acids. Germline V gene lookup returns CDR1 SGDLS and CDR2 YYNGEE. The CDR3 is CASSSSGTSGNTQYF. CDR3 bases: TGTGCCAGCAGCTCTTCCGGGACTAGCGGGAATACGCAGTATTTT.

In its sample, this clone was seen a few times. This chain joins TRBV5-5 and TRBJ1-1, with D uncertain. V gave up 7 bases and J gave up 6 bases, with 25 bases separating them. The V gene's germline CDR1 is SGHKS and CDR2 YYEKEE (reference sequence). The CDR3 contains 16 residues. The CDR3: CASVLLGEGIGAEAFF. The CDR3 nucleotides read TGTGCCAGCGTCCTCCTGGGTGAGGGAATAGGAGCTGAAGCTTTCTTT.

This chain's CDR3 is CASYRPWDTEAFF. In DNA, the CDR3 is TGTGCCAGCTACCGACCCTGGGACACTGAAGCTTTCTTT. The chain is built from TRBV28 and TRBJ1-1; D gene unclear. Trimming cost V 8 bases and J 3 bases, with 13 bases left between them. CDR1 MDHEN and CDR2 SYDVKM come from the germline V gene. The CDR3 length is 13 residues.

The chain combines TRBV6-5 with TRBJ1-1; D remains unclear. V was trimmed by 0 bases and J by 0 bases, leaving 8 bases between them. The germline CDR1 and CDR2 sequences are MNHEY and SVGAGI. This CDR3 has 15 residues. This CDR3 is CASSYSVNMNTEAFF. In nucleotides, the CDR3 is TGTGCCAGCAGTTACTCGGTTAATATGAACACTGAAGCTTTCTTT.

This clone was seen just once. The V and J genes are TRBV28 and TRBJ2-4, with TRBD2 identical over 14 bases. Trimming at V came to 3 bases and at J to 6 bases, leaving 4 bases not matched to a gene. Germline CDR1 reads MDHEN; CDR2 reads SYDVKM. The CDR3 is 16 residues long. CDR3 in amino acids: CASSLGLAGVTNIQYF. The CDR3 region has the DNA TGTGCCAGCAGTTTGGGACTAGCGGGGGTCACAAACATTCAGTACTTC. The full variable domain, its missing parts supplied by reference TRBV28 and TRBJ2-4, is DVKVTQSSRYLVKRTGEKVFLECVQDMDHENMFWYRQDPGLGLRLIYFSYDVKMKEKGDIPEGYSVSREKKERFSLILESASTNQTSMYLCASSLGLAGVTNIQYFGAGTRLSVL.

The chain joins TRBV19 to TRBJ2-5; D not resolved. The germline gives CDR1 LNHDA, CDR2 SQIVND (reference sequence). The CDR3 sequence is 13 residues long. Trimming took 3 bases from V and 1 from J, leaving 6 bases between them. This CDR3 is CASSIGSQETQYF. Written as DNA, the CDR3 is TGTGCCAGTAGTATTGGCAGCCAAGAGACCCAGTACTTC.

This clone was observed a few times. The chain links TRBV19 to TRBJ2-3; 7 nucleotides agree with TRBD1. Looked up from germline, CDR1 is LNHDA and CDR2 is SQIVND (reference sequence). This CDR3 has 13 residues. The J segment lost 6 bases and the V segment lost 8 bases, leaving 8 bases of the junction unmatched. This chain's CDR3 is CASEEGAGDTQYF. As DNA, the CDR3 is TGTGCCAGTGAAGAGGGGGCTGGCGATACGCAGTATTTT. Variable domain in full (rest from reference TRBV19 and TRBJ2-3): DGGITQSPKYLFRKEGQNVTLSCEQNLNHDAMYWYRQDPGQGLRLIYYSQIVNDFQKGDIAEGYSVSREKKESFPLTVTSAQKNPTAFYLCASEEGAGDTQYFGPGTRLTVL.

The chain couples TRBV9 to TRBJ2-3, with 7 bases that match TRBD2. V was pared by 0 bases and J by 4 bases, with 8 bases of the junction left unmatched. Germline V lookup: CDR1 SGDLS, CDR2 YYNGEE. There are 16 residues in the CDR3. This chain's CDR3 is CASSVDERGRADTQYF. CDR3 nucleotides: TGTGCCAGCAGCGTAGACGAGCGGGGCCGGGCAGATACGCAGTATTTT.